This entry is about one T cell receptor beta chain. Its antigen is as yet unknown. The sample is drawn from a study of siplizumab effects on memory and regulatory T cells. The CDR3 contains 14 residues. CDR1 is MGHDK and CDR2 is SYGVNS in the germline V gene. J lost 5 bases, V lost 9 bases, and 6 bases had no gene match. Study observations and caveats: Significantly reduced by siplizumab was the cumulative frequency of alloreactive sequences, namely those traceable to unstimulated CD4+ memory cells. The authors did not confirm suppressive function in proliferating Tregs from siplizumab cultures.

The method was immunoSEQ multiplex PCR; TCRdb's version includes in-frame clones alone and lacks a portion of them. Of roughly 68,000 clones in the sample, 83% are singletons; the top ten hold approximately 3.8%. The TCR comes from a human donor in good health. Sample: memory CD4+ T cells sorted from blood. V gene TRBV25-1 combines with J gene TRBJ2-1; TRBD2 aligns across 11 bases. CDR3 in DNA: TGTGCCAGTATACTAGCGGGAGAACACAATGAGCAGTTCTTC. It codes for CASILAGEHNEQFF. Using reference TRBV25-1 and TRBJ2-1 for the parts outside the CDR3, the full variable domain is EADIYQTPRYLVIGTGKKITLECSQTMGHDKMYWYQQDPGMELHLIHYSYGVNSTEKGDLSSESTVSRIRTEHFPLTLESARPSHTSQYLCASILAGEHNEQFFGPGTRLTVL.